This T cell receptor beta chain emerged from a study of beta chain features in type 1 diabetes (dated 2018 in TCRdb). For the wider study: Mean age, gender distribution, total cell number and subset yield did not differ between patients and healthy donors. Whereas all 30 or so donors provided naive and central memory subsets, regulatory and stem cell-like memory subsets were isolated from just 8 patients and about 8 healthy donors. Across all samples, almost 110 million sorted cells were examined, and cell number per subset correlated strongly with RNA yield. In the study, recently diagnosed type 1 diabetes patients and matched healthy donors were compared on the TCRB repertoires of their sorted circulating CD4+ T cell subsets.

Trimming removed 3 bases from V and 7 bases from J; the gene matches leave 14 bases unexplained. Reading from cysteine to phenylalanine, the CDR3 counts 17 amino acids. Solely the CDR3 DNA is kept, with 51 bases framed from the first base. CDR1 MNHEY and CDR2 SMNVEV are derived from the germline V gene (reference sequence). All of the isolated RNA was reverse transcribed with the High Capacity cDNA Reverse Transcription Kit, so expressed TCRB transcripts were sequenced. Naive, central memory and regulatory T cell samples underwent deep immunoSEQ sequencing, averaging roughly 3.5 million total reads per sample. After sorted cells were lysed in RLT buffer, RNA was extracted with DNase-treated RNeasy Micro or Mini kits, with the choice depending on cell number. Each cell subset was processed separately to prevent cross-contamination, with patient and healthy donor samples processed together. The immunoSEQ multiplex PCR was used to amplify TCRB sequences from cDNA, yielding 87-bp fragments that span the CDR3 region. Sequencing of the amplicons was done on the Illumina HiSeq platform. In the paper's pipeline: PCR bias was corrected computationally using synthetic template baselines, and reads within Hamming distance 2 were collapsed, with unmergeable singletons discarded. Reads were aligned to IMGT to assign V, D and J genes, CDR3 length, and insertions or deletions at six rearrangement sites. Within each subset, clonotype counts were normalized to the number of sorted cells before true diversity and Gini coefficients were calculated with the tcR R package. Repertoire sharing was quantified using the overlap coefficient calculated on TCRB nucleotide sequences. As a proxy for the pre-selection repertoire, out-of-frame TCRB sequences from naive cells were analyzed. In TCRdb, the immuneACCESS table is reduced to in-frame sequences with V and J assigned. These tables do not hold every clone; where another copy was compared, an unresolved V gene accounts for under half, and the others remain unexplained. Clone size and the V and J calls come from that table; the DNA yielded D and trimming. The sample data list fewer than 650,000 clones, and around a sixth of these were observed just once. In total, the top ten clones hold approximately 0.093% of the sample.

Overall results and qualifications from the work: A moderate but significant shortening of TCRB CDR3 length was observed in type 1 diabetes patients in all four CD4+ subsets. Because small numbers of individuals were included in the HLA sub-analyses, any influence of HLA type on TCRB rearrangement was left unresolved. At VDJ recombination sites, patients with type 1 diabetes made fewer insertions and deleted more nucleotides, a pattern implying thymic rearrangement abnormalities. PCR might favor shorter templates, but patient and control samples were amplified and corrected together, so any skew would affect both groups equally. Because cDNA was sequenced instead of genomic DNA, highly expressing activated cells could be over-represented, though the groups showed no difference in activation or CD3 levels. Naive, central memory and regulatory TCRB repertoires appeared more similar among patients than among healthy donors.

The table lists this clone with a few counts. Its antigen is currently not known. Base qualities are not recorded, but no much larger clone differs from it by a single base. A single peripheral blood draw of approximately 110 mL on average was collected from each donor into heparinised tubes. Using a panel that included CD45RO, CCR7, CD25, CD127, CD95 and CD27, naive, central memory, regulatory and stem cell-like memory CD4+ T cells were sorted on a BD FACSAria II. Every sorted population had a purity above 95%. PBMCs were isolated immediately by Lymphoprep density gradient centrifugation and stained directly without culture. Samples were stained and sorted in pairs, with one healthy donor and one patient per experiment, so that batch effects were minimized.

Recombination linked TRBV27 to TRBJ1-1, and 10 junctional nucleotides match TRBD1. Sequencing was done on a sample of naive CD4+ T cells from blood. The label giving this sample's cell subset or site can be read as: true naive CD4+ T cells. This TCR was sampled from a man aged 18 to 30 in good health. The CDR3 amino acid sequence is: CASSFIGGTGAFREAFF. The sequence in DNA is TGTGCCAGCAGTTTCATTGGCGGGACAGGGGCTTTCCGTGAAGCTTTCTTT.